Listed below are T cell receptor beta chains from one sample, sequenced in a study of blood T cell repertoires in COVID-19. Profiling relied on immunoSEQ multiplex PCR, and the TCRdb table lists in-frame clones only, not all of them. The sample records about 350,000 clones, about 88% being singletons. Sequences were obtained from PBMCs or T cells enriched from blood (not recorded which). The receptors shown here come from a woman aged 25 to 39 who had been exposed to COVID-19. Each CDR3 is given with its conserved first and last residue.

V	J	CDR3
TRBV12-5	TRBJ1-4	CASGLSGGRIEKLFF
TRBV4-2	TRBJ1-2	CASRNIGTVVGYTF
TRBV7-8	TRBJ2-1	CASSPRTGSYNEQFF
TRBV29-1	TRBJ1-1	CSVLGAGVNTEAFF
TRBV10-2	TRBJ1-1	CASSWTGANTEAFF
TRBV6-5	TRBJ1-2	CASSYAVSYGYTF
TRBV6-2/TRBV6-3	TRBJ2-7	CASSYGQHREQYF
TRBV19	TRBJ1-2	CASSIDGSGRTNYGYTF
TRBV6-5	TRBJ1-2	CASSTVLGGYTF
TRBV6-5	TRBJ2-3	CASSTLRAGADTQYF
TRBV28	TRBJ2-7	CASSSGQTYEQYF
TRBV3-1/TRBV3-2	TRBJ1-4	CASSRGPVRGEKLFF
TRBV14	TRBJ1-2	CASSQAGVRYGYTF
TRBV24-1	TRBJ1-2	CATSDWDREDGYTF
TRBV4-2	TRBJ2-3	CASRREHTSPDTQYF
TRBV9	TRBJ2-1	CASRAGPGLSASYNEQFF